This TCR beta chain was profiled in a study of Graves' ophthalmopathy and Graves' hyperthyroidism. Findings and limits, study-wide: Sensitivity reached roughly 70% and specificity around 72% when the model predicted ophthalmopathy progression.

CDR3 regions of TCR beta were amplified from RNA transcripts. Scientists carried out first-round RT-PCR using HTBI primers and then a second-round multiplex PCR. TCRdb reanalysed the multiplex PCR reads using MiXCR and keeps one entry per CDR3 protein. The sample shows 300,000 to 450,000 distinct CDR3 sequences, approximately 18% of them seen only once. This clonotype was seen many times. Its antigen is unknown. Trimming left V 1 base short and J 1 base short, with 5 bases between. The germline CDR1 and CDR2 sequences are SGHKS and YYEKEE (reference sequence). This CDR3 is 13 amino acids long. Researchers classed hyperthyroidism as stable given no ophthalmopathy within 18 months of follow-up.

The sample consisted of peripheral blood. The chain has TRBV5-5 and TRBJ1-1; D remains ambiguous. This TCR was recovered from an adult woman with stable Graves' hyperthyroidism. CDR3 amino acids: CASSLYWNTEAFF. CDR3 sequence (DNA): TGTGCCAGCAGCTTGTACTGGAACACTGAAGCTTTCTTT.